The 2 T cell receptor beta chains reported below all come from one sample, sequenced in a study of immune evolution from preneoplasia to lung adenocarcinoma. The data were produced by immunoSEQ multiplex PCR, yet TCRdb's version contains in-frame clones alone and is incomplete. The sample has roughly 5,300 clones, about 68% seen once. Sequencing was done on a sample of FFPE lung adenocarcinoma in situ tissue. The origin of the receptors is a person aged 60-80 years with lung adenocarcinoma.

This chain links TRBV7-9 with TRBJ2-2; D may be TRBD1 or TRBD2 (6 bases each). V lost 5 bases, J lost 8 bases, and 12 bases lay in between. Germline V lookup: CDR1 SEHNR, CDR2 FQNEAQ (reference sequence). This CDR3 contains 13 residues. CDR3 bases: TGTGCCAGCAGCCGTGGGGGGCCAGGGGAGCTGTTTTTT. Protein product: CASSRGGPGELFF.

Sample share makes this clone large. This sequence joins TRBV19 and TRBJ1-5; D gene unclear. V lost 5 bases and J lost 5, with 10 bases in between. The CDR3 length is 13 residues. From germline, CDR1 is LNHDA and CDR2 SQIVND (reference sequence). Written as DNA, the CDR3 is TGTGCCAGTAGTCCAATGGTCCATCAGCCCCAGCATTTT. Its protein product is CASSPMVHQPQHF.